The clone carrying this TCR beta chain was seen a single time. Relative to the germline gene, one junction end is altered; a read error may explain this. TCRdb keeps only in-frame clones here, not all; method: immunoSEQ multiplex PCR. The profile covers roughly 230,000 clones, with 83% appearing a single time and roughly 7.4% taken by the ten largest. These data come from a study of blood T cell repertoires in COVID-19. Study-wide background: T cells, B-cell-depleted T cells, or PBMCs provided the cDNA or gDNA that served as material.

The length of the CDR3 is 11 residues. Germline V gives CDR1 MDHEN, CDR2 SYDVKM. The gene calls are TRBV28 and TRBJ1-5; 9 nucleotides match TRBD1. The TCR comes from a woman aged 45 to 65 with acute or convalescent COVID-19. The sample comprised peripheral blood. This CDR3 is CASSSPGQGHF. The CDR3 nucleotides read TGTGCCAGCAGTTCCCCGGGACAGGGCCACTTT.